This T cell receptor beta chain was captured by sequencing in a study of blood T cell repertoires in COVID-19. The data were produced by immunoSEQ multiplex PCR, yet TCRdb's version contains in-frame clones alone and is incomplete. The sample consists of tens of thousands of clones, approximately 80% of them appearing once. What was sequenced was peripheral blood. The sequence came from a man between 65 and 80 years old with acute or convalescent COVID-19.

The CDR3, as DNA: TGTGCCAGCAGCCCTACCTCACAGGGAGACTATGGCTACACCTTC. It yields the protein CASSPTSQGDYGYTF. The chain is built from TRBV7-9 and TRBJ1-2; the D gene is possibly TRBD1 (6 bases). V was shortened by 5 bases and J by 3 bases, with 16 bases between the two germline ends. Germline lookup yields CDR1 SEHNR and CDR2 FQNEAQ (reference sequence). The CDR3 contains 15 residues.